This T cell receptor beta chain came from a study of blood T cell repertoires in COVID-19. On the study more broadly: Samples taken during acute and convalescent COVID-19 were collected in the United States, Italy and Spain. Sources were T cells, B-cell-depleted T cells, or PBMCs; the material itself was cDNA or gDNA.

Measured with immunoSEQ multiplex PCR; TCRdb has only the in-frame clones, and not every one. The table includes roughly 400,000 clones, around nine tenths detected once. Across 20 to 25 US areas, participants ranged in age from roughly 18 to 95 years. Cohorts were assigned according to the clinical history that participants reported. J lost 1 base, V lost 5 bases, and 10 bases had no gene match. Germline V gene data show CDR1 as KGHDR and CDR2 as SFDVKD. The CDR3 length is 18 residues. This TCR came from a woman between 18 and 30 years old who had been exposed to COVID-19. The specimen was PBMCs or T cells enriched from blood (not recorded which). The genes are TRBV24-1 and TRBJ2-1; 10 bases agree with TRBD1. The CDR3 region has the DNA TGTGCCACCAGTGCCCTCGGAGGGACAGGGGAATCCTACAATGAGCAGTTCTTC. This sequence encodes CATSALGGTGESYNEQFF.